The 25 T cell receptor beta chains below all came from one sample that was sequenced in a study of cytomegalovirus exposure and HLA in healthy donors. Use of 60 Vbeta and 13 Jbeta primers characterized the PCR. Assay: immunoSEQ multiplex PCR; the TCRdb copy retains only in-frame clones and omits some. The sample yields roughly 180,000 clones, about 77% seen once. The material sequenced was PBMCs. The source is a man aged 25-45 years in good health and CMV-seronegative.

The chain joins TRBV9 to TRBJ1-3; no firm D call. Germline V gives CDR1 SGDLS, CDR2 YYNGEE. The germline V and J ends were trimmed by 4 bases and 0 bases, with 11 bases remaining between them. The CDR3 totals 15 residues. The CDR3 bases are TGTGCCAGCAGCCCCGGCGGGAGCTCTGGAAACACCATATATTTT. It specifies CASSPGGSSGNTIYF. The full variable domain, with the rest looked up from reference TRBV9 and TRBJ1-3, is DSGVTQTPKHLITATGQRVTLRCSPRSGDLSVYWYQQSLDQGLQFLIQYYNGEERAKGNILERFSAQQFPDLHSELNLSSLELGDSALYFCASSPGGSSGNTIYFGEGSWLTVV.

The chain couples TRBV28 to TRBJ2-5; weak D call: TRBD1 (5 bases). Germline assignment: CDR1 MDHEN and CDR2 SYDVKM. The CDR3 sequence is 15 residues long. V lost 2 bases and J 0 bases, leaving 10 bases between the germline ends. The CDR3 is CASSLRQSYQETQYF. The CDR3 DNA sequence: TGTGCCAGCAGTTTAAGACAGTCGTACCAAGAGACCCAGTACTTC.

The chain combines TRBV4-2 with TRBJ2-5; D call uncertain. The CDR3 loop spans 11 amino acids. Per the germline V gene, CDR1 is LGHNA and CDR2 is YNFKEQ. V lost 8 bases and J lost 1, with 5 bases in between. CDR3: CASGTQETQYF. DNA of the CDR3: TGTGCCAGCGGCACCCAAGAGACCCAGTACTTC.

The rearrangement joins TRBV10-3 to TRBJ1-1; D not certain. The V gene lost 2 bases and the J gene lost 4 bases, with 8 bases spanning the gap. CDR3 length: 13 amino acids. In germline, CDR1 is ENHRY, CDR2 SYGVKD. The CDR3 nucleotides are TGTGCCATCAGTGAGGAGGTTGGCACTGAAGCTTTCTTT. The encoded protein is CAISEEVGTEAFF.

The CDR3 reads CASTNTLLGGSYEKLFF. DNA of the CDR3: TGTGCCAGCACCAACACCTTGCTTGGGGGCTCTTATGAAAAACTGTTTTTT. V is TRBV2 and J is TRBJ1-4; D possibly corresponds to TRBD1 (6 bases). Germline V gives CDR1 SNHLY, CDR2 FYNNEI. This CDR3 has 17 amino acids. V was trimmed by 7 bases and J by 6 bases, leaving 24 bases between them.

The genes are TRBV20-1 and TRBJ2-1; D might be TRBD1 (6 bases). Trimming stripped 6 bases from V and 14 bases from J, with 14 bases between. The CDR3 has 10 amino acids. Per the germline V gene, CDR1 is DFQATT and CDR2 is SNEGSKA (reference sequence). Here the CDR3 DNA reads TGCAGTGCCTCACGGGACACGGAGTTCTTC. It translates to CSASRDTEFF.

V is TRBV6-5 and J is TRBJ2-7; D might be TRBD2 (6 bases). Germline assignment: CDR1 MNHEY and CDR2 SVGAGI. The CDR3 extends over 15 amino acids. V dropped 0 bases and J dropped 0 bases, with 9 bases sitting between them. CDR3 residues: CASSYSAGSSYEQYF. As DNA, the CDR3 is TGTGCCAGCAGTTACTCTGCGGGGAGCTCCTACGAGCAGTACTTC.

This rearrangement joins TRBV10-3 to TRBJ2-7; 8 nucleotides line up with TRBD2. J was trimmed by 3 bases and V by 4 bases; bases with no gene match: 5. Per germline, CDR1 ENHRY and CDR2 SYGVKD. This CDR3 has 14 amino acids. The CDR3 nucleotides read TGTGCCATCAGTGGCGGGACTAGGCTCTACGAGCAGTACTTC. This gives the protein CAISGGTRLYEQYF.

The chain couples TRBV5-6 to TRBJ1-5; 10 bases are a match to TRBD1. With 2 bases clipped from V and 6 bases from J, the junction kept 5 bases outside the gene matches. Germline CDR1 is SGHDT and CDR2 is YYEEEE. This CDR3 has 15 residues. CDR3 nucleotide sequence: TGTGCCAGCAGCTTTGGGACAGGGGACGGTCAGCCCCAGCATTTT. It yields the protein CASSFGTGDGQPQHF.

Of note for this clone: At the DNA level, this CDR3 is encoded by other sequences in the same sample as well. V is TRBV30 and J is TRBJ1-4, with a possible D match to TRBD1 (5 bases). The CDR3 contains 14 residues. Germline loops: CDR1 GTSNPN, CDR2 SVGIG (reference sequence). V was trimmed by 2 bases and J by 8 bases, leaving 15 bases between them. In DNA form, the CDR3 reads TGTGCCTGGAGTCGGGTAGGGGTTGGAGAAAAACTGTTTTTT. This translates into CAWSRVGVGEKLFF.

This clone was observed once. The CDR3 sequence: CASSLKGAPLHF. The CDR3 DNA follows: TGTGCCAGCAGCCTCAAGGGGGCGCCCCTCCACTTT. This chain links TRBV7-6 with TRBJ1-6; 7 bases are shared with TRBD1. Germline CDR1 is SGHVS and CDR2 is FNYEAQ. Trimming cost V 5 bases and J 13 bases; bases outside gene matches: 5. The CDR3 spans 12 residues.

The V gene is TRBV18, the J gene TRBJ2-5; a weak D match, TRBD1 (5 bases). Trimming pared 2 bases from V and 3 bases from J, leaving 10 bases between. This CDR3 spans 14 amino acids. The V gene's germline CDR1 is KGHSH and CDR2 LQKENI. CDR3 loop: CASSPSLTEETQYF. In DNA form, the CDR3 reads TGTGCCAGCTCACCATCCCTGACAGAAGAGACCCAGTACTTC.

This chain connects TRBV14 to TRBJ2-6, with D perhaps TRBD1 (5 bases). Germline V gene lookup returns CDR1 SGHDN and CDR2 FVKESK. Trimming removed 1 base at V and 0 bases at J, with 19 bases between. This CDR3 region has 20 residues. The CDR3 region is CASSQVPGQLTSSGANVLTF. The CDR3 DNA sequence: TGTGCCAGCAGCCAAGTCCCAGGGCAGCTTACTTCCTCTGGGGCCAACGTCCTGACTTTC.

The chain has TRBV10-3 and TRBJ2-3, with 11 bases identical to TRBD1. The CDR3 runs 16 residues. Germline trimming cut 5 bases from V and 5 bases from J; bases unmatched to any gene: 9. Germline CDR1 and CDR2: ENHRY and SYGVKD. CDR3 protein: CAISPRTGGTLDTQYF. As DNA, the CDR3 is TGTGCCATCAGTCCCCGGACAGGGGGCACCCTAGATACGCAGTATTTT.

Note on this clone: Different DNA sequences within this sample yield the same CDR3. This rearrangement joins TRBV9 to TRBJ1-1, with 7 bases fitting TRBD1. Trimming cost V 3 bases and J 2 bases; bases outside gene matches: 1. The length of the CDR3 is 13 residues. Looked up from germline, CDR1 is SGDLS and CDR2 is YYNGEE. The CDR3, as DNA: TGTGCCAGCAGCGCAGGGGGAAACACTGAAGCTTTCTTT. This gives the protein CASSAGGNTEAFF. The full variable domain, rest sourced from reference TRBV9 and TRBJ1-1, is DSGVTQTPKHLITATGQRVTLRCSPRSGDLSVYWYQQSLDQGLQFLIQYYNGEERAKGNILERFSAQQFPDLHSELNLSSLELGDSALYFCASSAGGNTEAFFGQGTRLTVV.

This clone was seen only once. This chain links TRBV27 with TRBJ2-3, with D uncertain. In germline, CDR1 is MNHEY, CDR2 SMNVEV (reference sequence). V gave up 3 bases and J gave up 6 bases, with 16 bases separating them. This CDR3 contains 15 residues. The DNA of the CDR3 is TGTGCCAGCAGTTTTTACCCTAGGCCCGCCGATACGCAGTATTTT. Amino acid sequence: CASSFYPRPADTQYF.

The chain has TRBV11-3 and TRBJ2-5; tentatively, D is TRBD2 (6 bases). The end of the DNA fits TRBJ2-7 better, so the J call may be wrong. CDR3 length: 13 residues. Germline CDR1 is SGHNT and CDR2 is YENEEA. This CDR3 is CASSPGEHYEQYF. CDR3 nucleotides: TGTGCCAGCAGTCCGGGGGAACACTACGAGCAGTACTTC.

The count of this clone is one. The J gene is TRBJ1-4, the V gene TRBV5-6, with D hard to call. The CDR3 runs 14 residues. The germline V gene has CDR1 SGHDT and CDR2 YYEEEE. V was cut by 0 bases and J by 4 bases, with 7 bases left in between. The CDR3 DNA follows: TGTGCCAGCAGCTTGGGACAAATTAATGAAAAACTGTTTTTT. It translates to CASSLGQINEKLFF.

The chain has TRBV30 and TRBJ2-2; D perhaps matches TRBD1 (7 bases). With 4 bases removed from V and 4 bases from J, the gap between germline ends came to 10 bases. CDR3 length: 13 residues. Germline CDR1 and CDR2: GTSNPN and SVGIG (reference sequence). The CDR3 loop is CAWTQGGTGELFF. CDR3 DNA sequence: TGTGCCTGGACTCAGGGGGGCACCGGGGAGCTGTTTTTT.

The rearrangement joins TRBV6-5 to TRBJ1-2; 7 bases map to TRBD1. Germline CDR1 and CDR2: MNHEY and SVGAGI. This CDR3 contains 15 residues. Trimming at V came to 4 bases and at J to 2 bases, leaving 7 bases not matched to a gene. CDR3 nucleotides: TGTGCCAGCAGTTTCTCCCTGGGACAGAACTATGGCTACACCTTC. It codes for CASSFSLGQNYGYTF.

This clone appeared once. This chain uses TRBV18 with TRBJ2-7, with TRBD1 identical over 7 bases. The V segment lost 5 bases and the J segment 0 bases; nucleotides outside the gene matches: 4. The CDR3 is made up of 14 amino acids. In germline, CDR1 is KGHSH, CDR2 LQKENI. The CDR3 reads CASSEGAPSYEQYF. The CDR3, as DNA: TGTGCCAGCTCAGAGGGGGCTCCCTCCTACGAGCAGTACTTC.

On this clone: Other DNA sequences of this sample code for an identical CDR3. Written as DNA, the CDR3 is TGCAGCGTTGTTGCGGGAGCGAGCTCCTACGAGCAGTACTTC. Its translation is CSVVAGASSYEQYF. The chain is built from TRBV29-1 and TRBJ2-7, with 7 bases aligning to TRBD2. In germline, CDR1 is SQVTM, CDR2 ANQGSEA. The CDR3 loop spans 14 amino acids. V lost 4 bases and J lost 0; bases outside the gene matches: 6.

J is TRBJ1-5 and V is TRBV27, with D maybe TRBD1 (6 bases). The CDR3 extends over 13 amino acids. Germline V gene data show CDR1 as MNHEY and CDR2 as SMNVEV (reference sequence). The germline V and J ends were trimmed by 6 bases and 4 bases, with 10 bases remaining between them. For the CDR3, the DNA is TGTGCCAGCAGCGGGACAATAAATCAGCCCCAGCATTTT. Amino acids: CASSGTINQPQHF.

The J gene is TRBJ2-7, the V gene TRBV6-7; maybe TRBD2 (5 bases). TRBV6-7 is identified as an open reading frame with a role that is uncertain. V was cut by 0 bases and J by 3 bases, with 24 bases left in between. The CDR3 is 19 amino acids. The CDR3 region is CASSYSSTRPKGAHYEQYF. The CDR3, as DNA: TGTGCCAGCAGTTACTCGAGTACTCGGCCGAAGGGAGCCCACTACGAGCAGTACTTC.

This rearrangement joins TRBV2 to TRBJ2-7, with 10 bases that match TRBD2. The germline gives CDR1 SNHLY, CDR2 FYNNEI. Trimming cost V 2 bases and J 0 bases; bases outside gene matches: 4. This CDR3 contains 16 residues. The CDR3 nucleotides read TGTGCCAGCAGTGAACCTAGCGGGAGCGGCTCCTACGAGCAGTACTTC. Protein sequence: CASSEPSGSGSYEQYF.